This TCR beta chain comes out of a study of cytomegalovirus exposure and HLA in healthy donors. PCR was performed using 60 Vbeta and 13 Jbeta primers. Produced via immunoSEQ multiplex PCR; TCRdb's table is partial and in-frame only. Of more than 90,000 clones in the sample, roughly 80% are singletons; the top ten hold more than 20%. This CDR3 has 17 residues. V dropped 6 bases and J dropped 5; count of bases not matched to a gene: 15. Germline V gives CDR1 MDHEN, CDR2 SYDVKM. The specimen sequenced was PBMCs. The V call is TRBV28, the J call TRBJ1-5; TRBD1 aligns across 8 bases. The sequence came from a man aged 30 to 39 in good health and CMV-seropositive. As DNA, the CDR3 is TGTGCCAGCAGCCTCTTCCAAGGACAGGGCCGGGATCAGCCCCAGCATTTT. Translating gives CASSLFQGQGRDQPQHF.